The source of this T cell receptor beta chain is a study of cytomegalovirus exposure and HLA in healthy donors. Study results and limitations: Specificity for CMV antigens was confirmed in vitro for a few of the CMV-associated chains. Later, an analysis found that TCR clusters from the first cohort tended to co-occur in the roughly 110 validation repertoires. High sensitivity and specificity were reportedly achieved when the classifier diagnosed cytomegalovirus status.

Worth noting for this clone: Its specificity is unknown.

Here immunoSEQ multiplex PCR was the method, and the copy in TCRdb shows in-frame clones only, minus some. The sample holds a few hundred thousand clones, roughly 84% seen once. The CDR3 runs to 17 residues. The V gene end was trimmed by 4 bases and the J gene end by 8 bases; junction bases not matched to a gene: 11. From germline, CDR1 is MNHEY and CDR2 SMNVEV (reference sequence). V gene TRBV27 combines with J gene TRBJ2-1; TRBD2 agrees at 13 bases. Sequencing was carried out using PBMCs. The TCR sequence derives from a woman in her 30s in good health and CMV-seropositive. The CDR3 region has the DNA TGTGCCAGCAGTTCACAGACTAGCGGGAGGAAAGTCGATGAGCAGTTCTTC. It is translated as CASSSQTSGRKVDEQFF.